These 9 T cell receptor beta chains share one sample of origin, sequenced in a study of tumor and adjacent non-tumor tissue in lung cancer. This sample's RNA came from whole unsorted tissue. A modified ARM-PCR protocol with three rounds of nested PCR amplified TCRbeta. TCRdb recomputed calls from the multiplex PCR reads with MiXCR, one row per CDR3 protein. The sample consists of roughly 70,000 distinct CDR3 sequences, less than 80% of them appearing once. What was sequenced was lung tumor tissue. Receptors originate from a man aged 55 to 70 with non-small cell lung cancer.

This clonotype is a singleton in its sample. At one end the junction does not follow the germline gene, possibly because of a read error. The chain recombines TRBV6-6 with TRBJ2-5; D possibly corresponds to TRBD2 (7 bases). This CDR3 is built from 14 residues. Germline V gene data show CDR1 as MNHNY and CDR2 as SVGAGI (reference sequence). The CDR3 DNA follows: TGTGCCAGCAGTTACGATACAGGGCGGGAGAGCCAGTACTTT. Protein sequence: CASSYDTGRESQYF.

This rearrangement joins TRBV20-1 to TRBJ2-3; D gene uncertain. CDR3 length: 12 residues. The germline V gene encodes CDR1 DFQATT and CDR2 SNEGSKA (reference sequence). CDR3 bases: TGCAATGATACCGCTAGCACAGATACGCAGTATTTT. Its translation is CNDTASTDTQYF.

The chain links TRBV19 to TRBJ2-2; tentatively, D is TRBD2 (5 bases). The V gene's germline CDR1 is LNHDA and CDR2 SQIVND (reference sequence). Trimming left V 3 bases short and J 6 bases short, with 8 bases between. The CDR3 runs to 13 residues. CDR3 amino acids: CASSILASGELFF. The CDR3 DNA follows: TGTGCCAGTAGTATCTTAGCGTCCGGGGAGCTGTTTTTT.

By proportion, this clonotype is medium-sized (0.01 to 0.1%). This chain uses TRBV30 with TRBJ2-1; TRBD2 aligns across 7 bases. CDR1 and CDR2 from the germline V gene are GTSNPN and SVGIG (reference sequence). With 2 bases clipped from V and 12 bases from J, the junction kept 16 bases outside the gene matches. CDR3 size: 15 residues. CDR3 DNA: TGTGCCTGGAGTCCCTCGATGGCTAGCGGTGCGGGGCAGTTCTTC. Amino acids: CAWSPSMASGAGQFF.

Notes on this clonotype: One end of the junction fails to match germline, which may point to a read error. This chain links TRBV11-3 with TRBJ2-5; 7 bases are a match to TRBD1. This CDR3 has 14 residues. The germline V gene encodes CDR1 SGHNT and CDR2 YENEEA. DNA of the CDR3: TGTGCCAACAGCCCGAGACAGGGCCAAGAGACCCAGTATTTC. Protein product: CANSPRQGQETQYF.

This clonotype has at least ten counts. The chain combines TRBV5-4 with TRBJ2-1, with D unresolved. Germline V CDR1 and CDR2: SGHNT, YYREEE (reference sequence). Trimming pared 0 bases from V and 5 bases from J, leaving 18 bases between. This CDR3 has 17 residues. CDR3 coding DNA: TGTGCCAGCAGCTTGGATGGTCGGCCGGATTATAACAATGAGCAGTTCTTC. This gives the protein CASSLDGRPDYNNEQFF.

Regarding this clonotype: A much larger clone differs from this one at a single base, so this may be a read error. This rearrangement joins TRBV5-6 to TRBJ2-7; possibly TRBD1 for D (6 bases). V dropped 0 bases and J dropped 7 bases, with 14 bases sitting between them. The CDR3 sequence is 14 residues long. CDR1 SGHDT and CDR2 YYEEEE come from the germline V gene. The CDR3 coding sequence is TGTGCCAGCAGCTTGGACCGGGACATCTCGGAGCAGTACTTC. Protein: CASSLDRDISEQYF.

A word on this clonotype: No conserved phenylalanine or tryptophan is present at the end of the CDR3, so a read error is the likely explanation. The rearrangement joins TRBV29-1 to TRBJ2-1, with D uncertain. The V gene's germline CDR1 is SQVTM and CDR2 ANQGSEA. The CDR3 spans 11 residues. Written as DNA, the CDR3 is TGCAGTGTTGCCCCTAACCATGAGCAGTTCCTC. It yields the protein CSVAPNHEQFL.

This clonotype showed up many times. This chain connects TRBV6-1 to TRBJ1-3, with 7 positions matching TRBD1. The CDR3 length is 14 residues. CDR1 is MNHNS, CDR2 SASEGT, per germline. V dropped 3 bases and J dropped 3; count of bases not matched to a gene: 2. CDR3 sequence: CASSDDRVGNTIYF. Written as DNA, the CDR3 is TGTGCCAGCAGTGACGACAGGGTTGGAAACACCATATATTTT.